The subject of this entry is one T cell receptor (beta chain). Its antigen is not known. Primers included in the PCR were 60 Vbeta and 13 Jbeta primers. Sequencing was performed with immunoSEQ multiplex PCR; in TCRdb, only in-frame clones are kept and a portion is missing. The sample consists of 85,000 to 90,000 clones, about 75% of them appearing once. The entry originates in a study of cytomegalovirus exposure and HLA in healthy donors. Overall study: Out of 150 million to 200 million T cells, an earlier analysis found about 100 million unique TCR beta sequences in total. Study-level results: Rarity marked most TCR sequences, yet some public TCRs occurred in many donors.

This CDR3 spans 15 amino acids. V shed 3 bases, J shed 5 bases, and the junction held 5 bases outside the gene matches. Germline lookup yields CDR1 MNHEY and CDR2 SVGAGI. Sequenced input: PBMCs. This receptor was identified in a young man in good health and CMV-seropositive. This rearrangement joins TRBV6-5 to TRBJ1-4; 8 bases map to TRBD1. For the CDR3, the DNA is TGTGCCAGCAGTTATGGGGGACAGGACAATGAAAAACTGTTTTTT. Amino acids: CASSYGGQDNEKLFF.